One T cell receptor (beta chain) is described in this entry. No antigen is known for it. RNA totalling roughly 0.45 to 1 ug underwent reverse transcription with random hexamers. Amplification of TCR beta CDR3 used immunoSEQ multiplex PCR across 54 Vbeta and 13 Jbeta. TCRdb recomputed calls from the immunoSEQ multiplex PCR reads with MiXCR, one row per CDR3 protein. There are tens of thousands of distinct CDR3 sequences in the sample; approximately 93% occur only once, and 0.5% to 0.65% lies in the top ten. Germline assignment: CDR1 MNHNS and CDR2 SASEGT. The CDR3 has 14 amino acids. V was shortened by 6 bases and J by 5 bases, with 16 bases between the two germline ends. These data come from a study of CD8 T cells in Susac syndrome. Overall study: The sequenced Susac syndrome patients comprised roughly 6 with active disease and about eight in remission.

Bulk CD8+ and CD4+ cells came from magnetic negative isolation; CD8+ TEMRA by FACS. Overall study findings and caveats: The study recognized that its TCR sequencing and HLA analysis covered a relatively small number of individuals.

The sequenced material came from CD8+ T cells from PBMCs. The sequence derives from a human donor with Susac syndrome. The rearrangement links TRBV6-1 to TRBJ2-5; tentatively, D is TRBD1 or TRBD2 (6 bases each). The CDR3 protein is CASRGGRIFETQYF. CDR3 bases: TGTGCCAGCAGGGGGGGCCGAATTTTTGAGACCCAGTACTTC.